Listed below are T cell receptor beta chains from one sample, sequenced in a study of blood T cells in healthy people across ages. In TCRdb, the 5' RACE reads were re-called with MiXCR into one record per CDR3 protein. Among some 730,000 distinct CDR3 sequences listed, roughly 20% were seen once. Sequencing was carried out using blood. The receptors derive from a man in his 70s in good health. Each CDR3 is given with its conserved first and last residue. The order of the fields is J gene, clone size, V gene, D gene, CDR3 protein, CDR3 DNA. D genes are given only for firm matches. Size tells how often a clone was seen (once, few, many) or the class of an expanded clone, and some rows leave it out.

j_call: TRBJ1-4; clone_size: NA; v_call: TRBV5-5; d_call: TRBD1; cdr3_aa: CASSLAPGGEKLFF; cdr3_nt: TGTGCCAGCAGCTTGGCCCCAGGGGGCGAAAAACTGTTTTTT
j_call: TRBJ2-1; clone_size: few; v_call: TRBV15; d_call: NA; cdr3_aa: CATSSSRWGNSYNEQFF; cdr3_nt: TGTGCCACCAGCTCCAGTCGGTGGGGGAACTCCTACAATGAGCAGTTCTTC
j_call: TRBJ2-5; clone_size: few; v_call: TRBV10-3; d_call: NA; cdr3_aa: CAISESSDQEETQYF; cdr3_nt: TGTGCCATCAGTGAGTCGTCGGACCAAGAAGAGACCCAGTACTTC
j_call: TRBJ2-3; clone_size: NA; v_call: TRBV19; d_call: NA; cdr3_aa: CASSILVGQDGTDTQYF; cdr3_nt: TGTGCCAGTAGTATCTTGGTGGGGCAGGACGGTACAGATACGCAGTATTTT
j_call: TRBJ2-5; clone_size: NA; v_call: TRBV29-1; d_call: NA; cdr3_aa: CSVESRGAWETQYF; cdr3_nt: TGCAGCGTTGAGTCGAGGGGGGCGTGGGAGACCCAGTACTTC
j_call: TRBJ1-3; clone_size: NA; v_call: TRBV13; d_call: NA; cdr3_aa: CASSLPGVLGGNTIYF; cdr3_nt: TGTGCCAGCAGCTTACCGGGGGTTTTAGGTGGAAACACCATATATTTT
j_call: TRBJ1-3; clone_size: NA; v_call: TRBV5-1; d_call: TRBD1; cdr3_aa: CASSELFRGPGNTIYF; cdr3_nt: TGCGCCAGCAGTGAACTGTTCAGGGGGCCTGGAAACACCATATATTTT
j_call: TRBJ2-1; clone_size: few; v_call: TRBV5-1; d_call: TRBD2; cdr3_aa: CASSLTGGPEREQFF; cdr3_nt: TGCGCCAGCAGCTTGACGGGAGGGCCAGAGCGTGAGCAGTTCTTC
j_call: TRBJ2-5; clone_size: NA; v_call: TRBV27; d_call: TRBD2; cdr3_aa: CASSLVQREGQDF; cdr3_nt: TGTGCCAGCAGTTTAGTCCAGCGGGAGGGCCAAGACTTC
j_call: TRBJ2-3; clone_size: few; v_call: TRBV7-3; d_call: NA; cdr3_aa: CASSRRGEDTQYF; cdr3_nt: TGTGCCAGCAGCCGCCGGGGAGAAGATACGCAGTATTTT
j_call: TRBJ1-1; clone_size: few; v_call: TRBV27; d_call: NA; cdr3_aa: CASSFRYSTEAFF; cdr3_nt: TGTGCCAGCAGTTTTCGGTATTCCACTGAAGCTTTCTTT
j_call: TRBJ1-5; clone_size: NA; v_call: TRBV20-1; d_call: TRBD1; cdr3_aa: CSAGGQGQGNQPQHF; cdr3_nt: TGCAGTGCTGGAGGACAGGGTCAGGGCAATCAGCCCCAGCATTTT
j_call: TRBJ1-3; clone_size: few; v_call: TRBV10-3; d_call: TRBD1; cdr3_aa: CAINQGAGNTIYF; cdr3_nt: TGTGCCATCAACCAGGGGGCTGGAAACACCATATATTTT
j_call: TRBJ1-1; clone_size: NA; v_call: TRBV18; d_call: NA; cdr3_aa: CASSPESRDTEAFF; cdr3_nt: TGTGCCAGCTCACCGGAGAGCAGGGACACTGAAGCTTTCTTT
j_call: TRBJ2-3; clone_size: NA; v_call: TRBV4-2; d_call: TRBD2; cdr3_aa: CASSQDIRLAGGDTQYF; cdr3_nt: TGTGCCAGCAGCCAAGATATTCGACTAGCGGGGGGAGATACGCAGTATTTT
j_call: TRBJ1-5; clone_size: few; v_call: TRBV7-6; d_call: NA; cdr3_aa: CASSLGIDRNQPQHF; cdr3_nt: TGTGCCAGCAGCTTAGGGATAGACAGAAATCAGCCCCAGCATTTT
j_call: TRBJ2-2; clone_size: NA; v_call: TRBV11-2; d_call: TRBD1; cdr3_aa: CASPGQGVIRNTGELFF; cdr3_nt: TGTGCCAGCCCAGGACAGGGGGTGATTCGGAACACCGGGGAGCTGTTTTTT
j_call: TRBJ1-1; clone_size: NA; v_call: TRBV5-4; d_call: NA; cdr3_aa: CASRRGGAQRTEAFF; cdr3_nt: TGTGCCAGCAGGCGGGGGGGGGCGCAAAGGACTGAAGCTTTCTTT
j_call: TRBJ1-2; clone_size: few; v_call: TRBV20-1; d_call: NA; cdr3_aa: CSADSNYGYTF; cdr3_nt: TGCAGTGCCGACAGTAACTATGGCTACACCTTC
j_call: TRBJ2-4; clone_size: NA; v_call: TRBV18; d_call: NA; cdr3_aa: CASSPPDNTQYF; cdr3_nt: TGTGCCAGCTCACCACCAGACAATACTCAGTACTTC
j_call: TRBJ1-4; clone_size: NA; v_call: TRBV5-1; d_call: NA; cdr3_aa: CASSFGWGNEKLFF; cdr3_nt: TGCGCCAGCAGCTTCGGGTGGGGTAATGAAAAACTGTTTTTT
j_call: TRBJ2-3; clone_size: NA; v_call: TRBV29-1; d_call: TRBD2; cdr3_aa: CSVGPSGSADTQYF; cdr3_nt: TGCAGCGTTGGACCTAGCGGGAGTGCAGATACGCAGTATTTT